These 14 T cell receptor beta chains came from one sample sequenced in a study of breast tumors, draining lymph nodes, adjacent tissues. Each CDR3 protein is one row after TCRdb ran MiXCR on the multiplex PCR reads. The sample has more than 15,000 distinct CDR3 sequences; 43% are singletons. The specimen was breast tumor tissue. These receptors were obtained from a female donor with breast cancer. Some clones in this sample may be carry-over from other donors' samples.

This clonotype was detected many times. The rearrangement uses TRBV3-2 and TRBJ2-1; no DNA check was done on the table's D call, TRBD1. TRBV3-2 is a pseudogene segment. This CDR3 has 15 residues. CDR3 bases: TGTGCCAGCAGCCAAGATCCCTTTTTTGGGGACAAGGACCTCTTC. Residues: CASSQDPFFGDKDLF.

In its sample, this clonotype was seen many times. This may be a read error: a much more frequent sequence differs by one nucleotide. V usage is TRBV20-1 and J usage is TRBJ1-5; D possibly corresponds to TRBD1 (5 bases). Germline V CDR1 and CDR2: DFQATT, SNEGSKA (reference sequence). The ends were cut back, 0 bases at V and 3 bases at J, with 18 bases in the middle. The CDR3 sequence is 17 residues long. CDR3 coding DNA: TGCAGTGCTAGAGACCCCGCGGGGCCGACCTACAATCAGCCCCAGCATTTT. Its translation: CSARDPAGPTYNQPQHF.

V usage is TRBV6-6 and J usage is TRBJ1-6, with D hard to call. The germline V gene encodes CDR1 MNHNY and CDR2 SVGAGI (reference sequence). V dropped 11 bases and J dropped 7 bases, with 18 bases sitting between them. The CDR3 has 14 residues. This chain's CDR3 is CACQRRFPNSPLHF. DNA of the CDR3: TGTGCCTGTCAGCGAAGGTTCCCCAATTCACCCCTCCACTTT.

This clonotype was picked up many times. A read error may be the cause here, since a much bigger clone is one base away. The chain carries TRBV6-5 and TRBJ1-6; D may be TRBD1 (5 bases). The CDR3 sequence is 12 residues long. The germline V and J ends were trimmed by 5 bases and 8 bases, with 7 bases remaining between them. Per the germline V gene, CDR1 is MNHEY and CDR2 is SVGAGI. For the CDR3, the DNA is TGTGCCAGCAGTCGGGGGGATTCACCCCTCCACTTT. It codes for CASSRGDSPLHF.

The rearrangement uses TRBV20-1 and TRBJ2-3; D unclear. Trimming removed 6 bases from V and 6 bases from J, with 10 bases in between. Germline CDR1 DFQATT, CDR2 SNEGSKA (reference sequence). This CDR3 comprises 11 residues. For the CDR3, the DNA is TGCAGTGCGCCTTCCTTGGATACGCAGTATTTT. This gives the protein CSAPSLDTQYF.

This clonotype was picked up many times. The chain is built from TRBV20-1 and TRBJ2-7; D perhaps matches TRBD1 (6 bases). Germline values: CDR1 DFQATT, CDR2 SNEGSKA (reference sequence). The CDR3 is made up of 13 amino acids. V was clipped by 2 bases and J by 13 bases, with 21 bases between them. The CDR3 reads CSARTPGTNLQYF. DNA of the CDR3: TGCAGTGCTAGAACCCCCGGGACAAACCTGCAATACTTC.

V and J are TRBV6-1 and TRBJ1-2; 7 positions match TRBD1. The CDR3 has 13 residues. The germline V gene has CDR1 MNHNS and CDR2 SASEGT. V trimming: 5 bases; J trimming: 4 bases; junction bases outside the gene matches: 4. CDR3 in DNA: TGTGCCAGCAGTAGGGACAGTTCCTATGGCTACACCTTC. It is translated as CASSRDSSYGYTF.

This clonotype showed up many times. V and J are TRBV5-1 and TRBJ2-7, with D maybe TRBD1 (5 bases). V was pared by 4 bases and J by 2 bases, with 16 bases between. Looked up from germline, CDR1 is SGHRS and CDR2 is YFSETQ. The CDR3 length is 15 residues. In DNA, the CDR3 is TGCGCCAGCAGCCCCGACGCAGGGTCCCCCTACGAGCAGTACTTC. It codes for CASSPDAGSPYEQYF. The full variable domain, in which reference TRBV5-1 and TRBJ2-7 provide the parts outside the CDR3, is KAGVTQTPRYLIKTRGQQVTLSCSPISGHRSVSWYQQTPGQGLQFLFEYFSETQRNKGNFPGRFSGRQFSNSRSEMNVSTLELGDSALYLCASSPDAGSPYEQYFGPGTRLTVT.

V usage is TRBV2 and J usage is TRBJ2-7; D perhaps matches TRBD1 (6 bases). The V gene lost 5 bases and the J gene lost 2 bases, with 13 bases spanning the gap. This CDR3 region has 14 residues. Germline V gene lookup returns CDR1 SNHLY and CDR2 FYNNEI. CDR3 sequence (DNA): TGTGCCAGCAGTATGCAGGGGCGGGCCTACGAGCAGTACTTC. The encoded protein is CASSMQGRAYEQYF.

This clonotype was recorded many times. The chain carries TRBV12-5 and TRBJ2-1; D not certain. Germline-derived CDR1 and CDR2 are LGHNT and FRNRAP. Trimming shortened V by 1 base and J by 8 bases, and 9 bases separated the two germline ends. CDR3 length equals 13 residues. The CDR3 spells CASGLEVIYEQFF. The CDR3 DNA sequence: TGTGCTAGTGGTTTGGAAGTGATCTATGAGCAGTTCTTC. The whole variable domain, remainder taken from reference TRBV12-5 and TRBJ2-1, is DARVTQTPRHKVTEMGQEVTMRCQPILGHNTVFWYRQTMMQGLELLAYFRNRAPLDDSGMPKDRFSAEMPDATLATLKIQPSEPRDSAVYFCASGLEVIYEQFFGPGTRLTVL.

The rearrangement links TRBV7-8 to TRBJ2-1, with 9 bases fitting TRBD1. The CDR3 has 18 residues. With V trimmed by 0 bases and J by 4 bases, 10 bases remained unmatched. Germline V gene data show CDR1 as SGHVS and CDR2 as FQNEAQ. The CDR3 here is CASSLARGGTGMYNEQFF. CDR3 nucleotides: TGTGCCAGCAGCTTAGCAAGGGGGGGGACAGGGATGTACAATGAGCAGTTCTTC.

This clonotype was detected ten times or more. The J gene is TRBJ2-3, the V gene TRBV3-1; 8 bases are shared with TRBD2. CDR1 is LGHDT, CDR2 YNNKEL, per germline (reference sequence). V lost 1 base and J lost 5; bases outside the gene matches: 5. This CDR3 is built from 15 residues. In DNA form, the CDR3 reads TGTGCCAGCAGCCAAGCGGGAGGGCCCAGAGATACGCAGTATTTT. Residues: CASSQAGGPRDTQYF.

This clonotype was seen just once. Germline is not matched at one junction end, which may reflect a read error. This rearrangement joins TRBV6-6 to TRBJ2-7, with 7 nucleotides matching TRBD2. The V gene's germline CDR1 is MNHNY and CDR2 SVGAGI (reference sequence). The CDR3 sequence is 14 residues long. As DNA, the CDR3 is TGTGTCAGCAGTTACTGGCGGGAGACGGTAGAGCAGTACTTC. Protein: CVSSYWRETVEQYF.

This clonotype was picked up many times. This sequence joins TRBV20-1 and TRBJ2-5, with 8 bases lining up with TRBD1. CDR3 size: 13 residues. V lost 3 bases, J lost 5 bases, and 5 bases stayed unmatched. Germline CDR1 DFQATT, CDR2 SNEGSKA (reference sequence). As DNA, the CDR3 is TGCAGTGCTAGTCCAGGGGGCGAGGAGACCCAGTACTTC. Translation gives CSASPGGEETQYF.